Below, 5 T cell receptor beta chains from the same sample are listed, as sequenced in a study of siplizumab effects on memory and regulatory T cells. Clones were sequenced by immunoSEQ multiplex PCR, and TCRdb holds only the in-frame ones, with some missing. Counted here are tens of thousands of clones, roughly 93% occurring once; the ten biggest clones make up about two fifths. Sequenced sample: CD8+ T cells sorted from blood. Every receptor here comes from a human donor in good health.

The chain has TRBV9 and TRBJ2-1, with 8 bases matching TRBD1. This CDR3 contains 16 residues. The V segment lost 2 bases and the J segment 7 bases; nucleotides outside the gene matches: 11. The germline gives CDR1 SGDLS, CDR2 YYNGEE. The CDR3 loop is CASSVGGRTGINEQFF. Here the CDR3 DNA reads TGTGCCAGCAGCGTCGGGGGTCGGACAGGGATTAATGAGCAGTTCTTC.

V and J are TRBV28 and TRBJ2-5; the match to TRBD1 covers 8 bases. CDR3 length: 15 amino acids. Germline V gene lookup returns CDR1 MDHEN and CDR2 SYDVKM. The V and J ends lost 6 bases and 7 bases, in that order; junction bases with no gene match: 13. CDR3 sequence reads: CASRTGENLYGTQYF. In DNA, the CDR3 is TGTGCCAGCAGGACAGGGGAAAATCTGTATGGGACCCAGTACTTC. Variable domain in full (rest from reference TRBV28 and TRBJ2-5): DVKVTQSSRYLVKRTGEKVFLECVQDMDHENMFWYRQDPGLGLRLIYFSYDVKMKEKGDIPEGYSVSREKKERFSLILESASTNQTSMYLCASRTGENLYGTQYFGPGTRLLVL.

The V gene is TRBV12-5, the J gene TRBJ1-5, with D possibly TRBD1 on 5 matching bases. Trimming left V 5 bases short and J 3 bases short, with 11 bases between. The CDR3 totals 14 residues. The germline gives CDR1 LGHNT, CDR2 FRNRAP. CDR3 residues: CASGPGAVNQPQHF. For the CDR3, the DNA is TGTGCTAGTGGTCCTGGGGCCGTCAATCAGCCCCAGCATTTT.

The chain has TRBV4-3 and TRBJ2-1, with D unresolved. The germline gives CDR1 LGHNA, CDR2 YSLEER. Trimming pared 3 bases from V and 8 bases from J, leaving 8 bases between. This CDR3 has 12 residues. The DNA of the CDR3 is TGCGCCAGCAGCCAGATAGCAGATGAGCAGTTCTTC. It codes for CASSQIADEQFF.

The chain links TRBV6-1 to TRBJ2-5; D call uncertain. This CDR3 is 14 amino acids long. V lost 7 bases to trimming and J lost 2 bases, with 14 bases between them. CDR1 is MNHNS, CDR2 SASEGT, per germline. The CDR3 DNA reads as TGTGCCAGCAAGGTGCCTGCCCGACAAGAGACCCAGTACTTC. It yields the protein CASKVPARQETQYF.